The present entry profiles one T cell receptor (beta chain) with its context. Antigen unknown. This sample was included in a study of naive and memory T cell subsets. Whole-study results and caveats: In naive cells, over 85% of TCR sequences were seen only once. The power law exponent of TCR abundance differed between naive and memory cells. There was no ground truth to check naive and memory subset results.

The CDR3 consists of 12 residues. V lost 7 bases and J 0 bases, leaving 10 bases between the germline ends. CDR1 DFQATT and CDR2 SNEGSKA come from the germline V gene (reference sequence). The beta constant-region primer was an equimolar mix of two oligonucleotides covering TRBC1 and TRBC2. Using its own MiXCR run on the UMI-ligation and nested PCR reads, TCRdb lists one record per CDR3 protein. The data show 65,000 to 85,000 distinct CDR3 sequences, approximately 14% seen once. The chain joins TRBV20-1 to TRBJ2-7, with D possibly matching TRBD2 (7 bases). Sequenced sample: central memory CD4+ T cells from blood. The TCR was taken from a human donor in good health. For the CDR3, the DNA is TGCAGTGGGGAGGGGGGCTCCTACGAGCAGTACTTC. Protein sequence: CSGEGGSYEQYF.